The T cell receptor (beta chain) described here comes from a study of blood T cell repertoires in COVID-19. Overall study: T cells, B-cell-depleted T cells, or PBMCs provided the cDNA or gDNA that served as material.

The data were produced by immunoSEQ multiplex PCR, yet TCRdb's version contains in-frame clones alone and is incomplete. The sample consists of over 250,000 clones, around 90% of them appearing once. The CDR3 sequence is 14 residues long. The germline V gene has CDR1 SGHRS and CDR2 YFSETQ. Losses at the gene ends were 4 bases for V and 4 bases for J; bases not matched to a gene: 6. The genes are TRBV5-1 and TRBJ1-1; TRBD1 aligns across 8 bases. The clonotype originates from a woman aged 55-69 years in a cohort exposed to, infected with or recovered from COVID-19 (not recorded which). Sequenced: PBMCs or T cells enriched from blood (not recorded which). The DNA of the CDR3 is TGCGCCAGCAGCGAACCGGGACAGGTCACTGAAGCTTTCTTT. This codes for CASSEPGQVTEAFF. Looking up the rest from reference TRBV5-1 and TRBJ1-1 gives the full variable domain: KAGVTQTPRYLIKTRGQQVTLSCSPISGHRSVSWYQQTPGQGLQFLFEYFSETQRNKGNFPGRFSGRQFSNSRSEMNVSTLELGDSALYLCASSEPGQVTEAFFGQGTRLTVV.